This TCR beta chain came from a study of OX40 agonist ivuxolimab in advanced cancers. Study-wide points: Expanded peripheral T cell antigen specificity was not determined.

Clones were read by immunoSEQ multiplex PCR, and TCRdb kept only the in-frame ones, dropping some. The sample yields roughly 60,000 clones, around 90% seen once. The CDR3 has 14 amino acids. From germline, CDR1 is MNHEY and CDR2 SMNVEV (reference sequence). Trimming stripped 5 bases from V and 3 bases from J, with 14 bases between. To note about this clone: No antigen is known for it.

On cycle 4 day 1 and cycle 7 day 1, as well as at baseline, blood was sampled. This chain uses TRBV27 with TRBJ2-7; perhaps D is TRBD1 or TRBD2 (5 bases each). The material sequenced was CD4+ or CD8+ T cells sorted from blood, taken in a trial of the OX40 agonist ivuxolimab. This receptor was taken from an adult with an advanced solid tumor such as melanoma, head and neck, liver or kidney cancer. In nucleotides, the CDR3 is TGTGCCAGCAGTCCTCTGAGGGGAAACTACGAGCAGTACTTC. Protein sequence: CASSPLRGNYEQYF.